The clone carrying this TCR beta chain was seen more than once but under ten times. The germline gives CDR1 LGHNA, CDR2 YNFKEQ. The CDR3 contains 17 residues. V was clipped by 3 bases and J by 0 bases, with 15 bases between them. The data belong to a study of blood T cell repertoires in COVID-19. Sequenced by immunoSEQ multiplex PCR; TCRdb stores in-frame clones only, minus some. The table lists just under 350,000 clones, around four fifths of them singletons, with roughly 3% in the top ten. The clonotype was recovered from a man aged 25-40 years with active or convalescent COVID-19. The specimen was peripheral blood. V gene TRBV4-2 combines with J gene TRBJ2-1; D is perhaps TRBD2 (6 bases). The DNA of the CDR3 is TGTGCCAGCAGCCACCGCTGGGGGGATGCCTCCTACAATGAGCAGTTCTTC. Its translation: CASSHRWGDASYNEQFF.